This T cell receptor (beta chain) emerged from a study of shared clonotypes between healthy human individuals. Study-level findings and limits: Generation probabilities of non-shared clonotypes were lower (relative to those shared by all four donors).

Running of the assay took place at deep level. Profiling relied on immunoSEQ multiplex PCR, and the TCRdb table lists in-frame clones only, not all of them. The data contain roughly 2 million clones, over 85% of them singletons. J lost 3 bases, V lost 2 bases, and 7 bases had no gene match. The CDR3 totals 17 residues. Per the germline V gene, CDR1 is LGHNA and CDR2 is YSLEER. Naive CD8 cells comprised CD45RO-negative, CCR7-positively selected cells, excluding terminally differentiated effector memory CD45RA+ cells. About this clone: The antigen is not known.

V and J are TRBV4-3 and TRBJ2-5; TRBD2 agrees at 12 bases. The material sequenced was naive CD8+ T cells sorted from blood. This clonotype originated in a man younger than 35 in good health. In nucleotides, the CDR3 is TGCGCCAGCAGCCAAAACGCCAGGACTAGCGGGGAAGAGACCCAGTACTTC. It specifies CASSQNARTSGEETQYF.